Below, 10 T cell receptor beta chains from the same sample are listed, as sequenced in a study of blood T cell repertoires in COVID-19. Clones were sequenced by immunoSEQ multiplex PCR, and TCRdb holds only the in-frame ones, with some missing. The table includes some 310,000 clones, almost 90% detected once. What was sequenced was peripheral blood. Receptor source: a woman in her forties with COVID-19, enrolled during active disease.

The chain links TRBV4-3 to TRBJ2-7; TRBD1 matches 8 bases. V shed 2 bases, J shed 3 bases, and the junction held 6 bases outside the gene matches. The CDR3 spans 15 residues. In germline, CDR1 is LGHNA, CDR2 YSLEER. CDR3 in amino acids: CASSQPGQGIYEQYF. CDR3 DNA sequence: TGCGCCAGCAGCCAACCCGGACAGGGCATCTACGAGCAGTACTTC.

This rearrangement joins TRBV4-3 to TRBJ2-7; TRBD2 might be the D (6 bases). This CDR3 region has 16 residues. Between the trimmed V and J ends, which lost 3 bases and 2 bases, there was a span of 17 bases. Germline assignment: CDR1 LGHNA and CDR2 YSLEER. The CDR3 loop is CASSHDFGGVPYEQYF. The CDR3 DNA follows: TGCGCCAGCAGCCATGACTTCGGCGGGGTCCCCTACGAGCAGTACTTC.

The rearrangement links TRBV7-3 to TRBJ2-1; maybe TRBD2 (6 bases). The germline CDR1 and CDR2 sequences are SGHTA and FQGTGA. The CDR3 spans 15 residues. Trimming took off 4 bases at V and 0 bases at J, with 10 bases between the two ends. The CDR3: CASSSRDSSYNEQFF. Written as DNA, the CDR3 is TGTGCCAGCAGCTCACGGGACTCCTCCTACAATGAGCAGTTCTTC.

The chain combines TRBV6-4 with TRBJ2-3; TRBD2 agrees at 8 bases. The length of the CDR3 is 15 residues. Germline V gene lookup returns CDR1 MRHNA and CDR2 SNTAGT. The ends lost 3 bases at V and 1 base at J; junction bases unmatched: 3. CDR3 sequence reads: CASSEELAGTDTQYF. CDR3 nucleotide sequence: TGTGCCAGCAGTGAAGAACTAGCGGGCACAGATACGCAGTATTTT.

The chain has TRBV18 and TRBJ2-1; D is perhaps TRBD1 (5 bases). V lost 4 bases and J lost 7, with 14 bases in between. This CDR3 has 14 amino acids. Germline V lookup: CDR1 KGHSH, CDR2 LQKENI. CDR3 DNA sequence: TGTGCCAGCTCACTGACGACAGTGAAAAATGAGCAGTTCTTC. Amino acids: CASSLTTVKNEQFF. Combining the CDR3 with reference TRBV18 and TRBJ2-1 gives the whole variable domain NAGVMQNPRHLVRRRGQEARLRCSPMKGHSHVYWYRQLPEEGLKFMVYLQKENIIDESGMPKERFSAEFPKEGPSILRIQQVVRGDSAAYFCASSLTTVKNEQFFGPGTRLTVL.

The J gene is TRBJ2-1, the V gene TRBV5-4; D may be TRBD1 (6 bases). Germline assignment: CDR1 SGHNT and CDR2 YYREEE (reference sequence). The CDR3 has 17 amino acids. V was trimmed by 4 bases and J by 5 bases, leaving 22 bases between them. Here the CDR3 DNA reads TGTGCCAGCAGCATACCGATCGGACAGTACTTTAACAATGAGCAGTTCTTC. Encoded protein: CASSIPIGQYFNNEQFF.

The rearrangement links TRBV5-1 to TRBJ1-1, with 7 nucleotides matching TRBD1. The CDR3 is made up of 15 amino acids. Germline V gene sequence: CDR1 SGHRS, CDR2 YFSETQ. The junction had 6 bases not matched to a gene; V was cut back by 0 bases and J by 4 bases. This CDR3 is CASSLEPDRTTEAFF. As DNA, the CDR3 is TGCGCCAGCAGCTTGGAGCCGGACAGGACCACTGAAGCTTTCTTT.

This chain connects TRBV10-3 to TRBJ2-7; D not resolved. This CDR3 has 13 residues. CDR1 is ENHRY and CDR2 is SYGVKD in the germline V gene. Trimming stripped 7 bases from V and 2 bases from J, with 12 bases between. CDR3 amino acids: CAIMGQATYEQYF. CDR3 in DNA: TGTGCCATCATGGGTCAGGCCACCTACGAGCAGTACTTC.

There are a few counts of this clone. The chain joins TRBV6-5 to TRBJ2-5; D remains unclear. This CDR3 is built from 12 residues. The germline V gene has CDR1 MNHEY and CDR2 SVGAGI. Deletions cut 2 bases from V and 5 bases from J, with 6 bases between. The CDR3 reads CASSYTRETQYF. For the CDR3, the DNA is TGTGCCAGCAGTTACACTCGGGAGACCCAGTACTTC.

This clone was detected only a few times. The chain recombines TRBV6-2 or TRBV6-3 with TRBJ1-1, with D unclear. Trimming shortened V by 2 bases and J by 4 bases, and 8 bases separated the two germline ends. This CDR3 is built from 13 residues. Germline CDR1 and CDR2: MNHEY and SVGEGT. CDR3 sequence: CASSYEGGTEAFF. CDR3 bases: TGTGCCAGCAGTTACGAGGGTGGCACTGAAGCTTTCTTT.